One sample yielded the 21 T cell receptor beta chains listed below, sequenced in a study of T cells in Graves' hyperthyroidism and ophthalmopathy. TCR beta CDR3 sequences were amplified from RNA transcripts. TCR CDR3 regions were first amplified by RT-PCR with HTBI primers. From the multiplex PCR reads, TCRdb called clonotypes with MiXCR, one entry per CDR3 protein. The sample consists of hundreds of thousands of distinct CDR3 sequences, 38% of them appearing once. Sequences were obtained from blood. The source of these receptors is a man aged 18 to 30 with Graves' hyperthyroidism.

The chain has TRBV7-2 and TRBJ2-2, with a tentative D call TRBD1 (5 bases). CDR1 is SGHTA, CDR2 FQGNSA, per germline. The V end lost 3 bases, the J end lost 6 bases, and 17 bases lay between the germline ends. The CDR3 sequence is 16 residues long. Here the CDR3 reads CASSFEATAQAGELFF. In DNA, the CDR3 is TGTGCCAGCAGCTTCGAGGCGACAGCCCAGGCCGGGGAGCTGTTTTTT.

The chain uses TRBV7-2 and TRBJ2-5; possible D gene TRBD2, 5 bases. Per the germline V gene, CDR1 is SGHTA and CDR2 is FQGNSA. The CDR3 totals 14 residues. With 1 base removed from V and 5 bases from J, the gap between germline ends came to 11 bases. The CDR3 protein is CTSSLDIEGETQYF. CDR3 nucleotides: TGTACCAGCAGCTTAGACATAGAGGGTGAGACCCAGTACTTC.

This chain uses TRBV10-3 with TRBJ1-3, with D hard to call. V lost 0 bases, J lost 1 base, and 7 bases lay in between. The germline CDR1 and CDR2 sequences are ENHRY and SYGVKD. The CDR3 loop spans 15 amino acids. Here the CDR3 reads CAISESGKSGNTIYF. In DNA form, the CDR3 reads TGTGCCATCAGTGAGTCGGGGAAATCTGGAAACACCATATATTTT.

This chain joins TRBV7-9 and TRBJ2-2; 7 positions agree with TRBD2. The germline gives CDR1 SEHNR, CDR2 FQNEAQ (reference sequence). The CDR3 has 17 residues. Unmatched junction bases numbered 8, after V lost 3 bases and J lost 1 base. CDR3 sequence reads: CASSFPRSGENTGELFF. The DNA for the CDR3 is TGTGCCAGCAGCTTTCCCCGAAGCGGGGAGAACACCGGGGAGCTGTTTTTT.

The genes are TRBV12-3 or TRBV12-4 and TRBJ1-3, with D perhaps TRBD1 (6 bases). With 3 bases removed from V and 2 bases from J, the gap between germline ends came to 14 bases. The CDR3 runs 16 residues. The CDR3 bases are TGTGCCAGCAGTTTTAACACCCAGGGGACTGGAAACACCATATATTTT. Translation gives CASSFNTQGTGNTIYF.

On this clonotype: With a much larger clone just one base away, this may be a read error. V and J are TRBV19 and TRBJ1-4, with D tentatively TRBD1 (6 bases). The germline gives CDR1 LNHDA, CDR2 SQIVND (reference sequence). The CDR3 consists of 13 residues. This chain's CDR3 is CAGSIGQNEKLFF. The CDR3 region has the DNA TGTGCCGGTAGTATCGGACAGAATGAAAAACTGTTTTTT.

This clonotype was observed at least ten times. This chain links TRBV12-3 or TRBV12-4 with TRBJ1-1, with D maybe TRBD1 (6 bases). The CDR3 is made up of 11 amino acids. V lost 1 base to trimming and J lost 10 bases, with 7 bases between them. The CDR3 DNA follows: TGTGCCAGCAGTTTAGGGGGGGCAGCTTTCTTT. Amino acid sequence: CASSLGGAAFF.

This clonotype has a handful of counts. The CDR3 sequence: CASSVAISGSQETQYF. DNA of the CDR3: TGTGCCAGCAGCGTAGCGATCAGCGGGTCTCAAGAGACCCAGTACTTC. V and J are TRBV9 and TRBJ2-5, with D perhaps TRBD2 (6 bases). Deletions cut 0 bases from V and 2 bases from J, with 14 bases between. Germline CDR1 is SGDLS and CDR2 is YYNGEE. The CDR3 spans 16 residues. The full variable domain, completed using reference TRBV9 and TRBJ2-5, is DSGVTQTPKHLITATGQRVTLRCSPRSGDLSVYWYQQSLDQGLQFLIQYYNGEERAKGNILERFSAQQFPDLHSELNLSSLELGDSALYFCASSVAISGSQETQYFGPGTRLLVL.

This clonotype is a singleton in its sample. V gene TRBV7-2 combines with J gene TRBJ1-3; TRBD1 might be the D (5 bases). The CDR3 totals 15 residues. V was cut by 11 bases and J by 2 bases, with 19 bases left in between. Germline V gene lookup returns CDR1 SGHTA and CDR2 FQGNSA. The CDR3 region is CAWKTTVGPGNTIYF. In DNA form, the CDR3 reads TGTGCCTGGAAAACGACCGTGGGACCTGGAAACACCATATATTTT.

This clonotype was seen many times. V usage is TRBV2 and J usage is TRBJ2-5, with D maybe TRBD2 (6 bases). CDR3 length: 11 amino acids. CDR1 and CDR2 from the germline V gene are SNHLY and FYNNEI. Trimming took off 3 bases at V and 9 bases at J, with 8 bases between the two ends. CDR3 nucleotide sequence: TGTGCCAGCAGTGAGCCGGGGGCCCAGTACTTC. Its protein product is CASSEPGAQYF.

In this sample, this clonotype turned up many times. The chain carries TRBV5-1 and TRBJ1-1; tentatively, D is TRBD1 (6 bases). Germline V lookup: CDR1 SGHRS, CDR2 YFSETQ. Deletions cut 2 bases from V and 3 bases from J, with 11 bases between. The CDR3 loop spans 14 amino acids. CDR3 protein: CASSLGGRDTEAFF. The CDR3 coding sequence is TGCGCCAGCAGCTTAGGGGGACGGGACACTGAAGCTTTCTTT.

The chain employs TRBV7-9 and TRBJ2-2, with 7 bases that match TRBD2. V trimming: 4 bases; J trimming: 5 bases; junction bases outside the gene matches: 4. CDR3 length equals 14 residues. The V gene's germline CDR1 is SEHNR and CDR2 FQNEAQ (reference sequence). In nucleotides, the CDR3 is TGTGCCAGCAGCTGGGAGGGCGCGACCGGGGAGCTGTTTTTT. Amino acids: CASSWEGATGELFF.

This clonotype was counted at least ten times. CDR3 nucleotides: TGCAGCGCCGGACAGGGTAGCAATCAGCCCCAGCATTTT. Protein product: CSAGQGSNQPQHF. The V gene is TRBV29-1, the J gene TRBJ1-5, with 8 nucleotides matching TRBD1. After removal of 7 bases from V and 0 bases from J, the junction contained 2 bases not matched to a gene. CDR1 and CDR2 from the germline V gene are SQVTM and ANQGSEA. This CDR3 contains 13 residues. Drawing the rest from reference TRBV29-1 and TRBJ1-5, the complete variable domain is SAVISQKPSRDICQRGTSLTIQCQVDSQVTMMFWYRQQPGQSLTLIATANQGSEATYESGFVIDKFPISRPNLTFSTLTVSNMSPEDSSIYLCSAGQGSNQPQHFGDGTRLSIL.

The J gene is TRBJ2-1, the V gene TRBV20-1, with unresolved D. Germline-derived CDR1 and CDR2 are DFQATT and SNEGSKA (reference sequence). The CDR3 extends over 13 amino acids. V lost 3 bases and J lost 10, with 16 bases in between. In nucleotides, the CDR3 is TGCAGTGCTAGGGTAGATAGCTCCTACGAGCAGTTCTTC. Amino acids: CSARVDSSYEQFF.

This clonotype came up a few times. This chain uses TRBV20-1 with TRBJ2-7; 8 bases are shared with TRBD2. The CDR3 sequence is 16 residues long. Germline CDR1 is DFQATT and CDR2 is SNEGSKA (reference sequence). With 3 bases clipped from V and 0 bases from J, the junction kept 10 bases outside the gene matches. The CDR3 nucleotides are TGCAGTGCTAGGTGGCTAGCGGGTCCAGTCTCCTACGAGCAGTACTTC. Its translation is CSARWLAGPVSYEQYF.

CDR3 protein: CSVVFSVNTEAFF. The CDR3 DNA reads TGCAGCGTTGTGTTCTCAGTGAACACTGAAGCTTTCTTT. This chain connects TRBV29-1 to TRBJ1-1, with D uncertain. This CDR3 is built from 13 residues. From germline, CDR1 is SQVTM and CDR2 ANQGSEA. The V end was cut by 4 bases, the J end by 0 bases, with 9 bases between.

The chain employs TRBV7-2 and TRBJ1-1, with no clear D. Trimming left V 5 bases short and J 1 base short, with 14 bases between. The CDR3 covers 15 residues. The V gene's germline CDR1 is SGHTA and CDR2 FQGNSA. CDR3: CASSLFGRSNTEAFF. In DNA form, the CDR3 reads TGTGCCAGCAGCCTATTCGGACGGTCGAACACTGAAGCTTTCTTT.

CDR3 protein: CSVVEQGNYEQYF. The CDR3 nucleotides are TGCAGCGTTGTTGAACAGGGGAACTACGAGCAGTACTTC. V and J are TRBV29-1 and TRBJ2-7; 7 nucleotides agree with TRBD1. J lost 3 bases, V lost 4 bases, and 6 bases had no gene match. The CDR3 runs to 13 residues. The germline V gene encodes CDR1 SQVTM and CDR2 ANQGSEA.

CDR3 DNA sequence: TGCGCCAGCAGCCAAGGGGGGGAATACACTGAAGCTTTCTTT. Residues: CASSQGGEYTEAFF. The chain combines TRBV4-1 with TRBJ1-1; D might be TRBD1 (5 bases). The CDR3 has 14 amino acids. Trimming shortened V by 1 base and J by 3 bases, and 9 bases separated the two germline ends. The germline gives CDR1 MGHRA, CDR2 YSYEKL.

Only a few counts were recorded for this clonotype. The CDR3 sequence is CASSLELGVLYEQYF. The CDR3 DNA reads as TGTGCCAGCAGCCTGGAGCTAGGGGTTCTTTACGAGCAGTACTTC. This chain links TRBV7-2 with TRBJ2-7, with D perhaps matching TRBD1 (5 bases). Germline V gene sequence: CDR1 SGHTA, CDR2 FQGNSA. Trimming took off 5 bases at V and 4 bases at J, with 18 bases between the two ends. This CDR3 is built from 15 residues. The full variable domain, in which reference TRBV7-2 and TRBJ2-7 provide the parts outside the CDR3, is GAGVSQSPSNKVTEKGKDVELRCDPISGHTALYWYRQSLGQGLEFLIYFQGNSAPDKSGLPSDRFSAERTGGSVSTLTIQRTQQEDSAVYLCASSLELGVLYEQYFGPGTRLTVT.

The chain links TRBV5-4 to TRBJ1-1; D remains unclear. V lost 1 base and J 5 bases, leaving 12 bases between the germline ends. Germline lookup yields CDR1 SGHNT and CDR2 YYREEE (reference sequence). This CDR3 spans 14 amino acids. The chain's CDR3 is CASSLWAQETEAFF. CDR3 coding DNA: TGTGCCAGCAGCTTGTGGGCCCAGGAGACTGAAGCTTTCTTT.